This T cell receptor (beta chain) was sequenced in a study of blood T cell repertoires in COVID-19. At the level of the study: PBMCs, B-cell-depleted T cells, or T cells were the source of the cDNA or gDNA that made up the material.

V gave up 4 bases and J gave up 5 bases; unmatched junction bases: 14. This CDR3 region has 16 residues. In germline, CDR1 is SGDLS, CDR2 YYNGEE. Sequenced by immunoSEQ multiplex PCR; TCRdb stores in-frame clones only, minus some. The sample lists fewer than 650,000 clones; 85% to 90% were seen once. The chain employs TRBV9 and TRBJ1-1; TRBD1 matches at 7 bases. The sample consisted of peripheral blood. The TCR sequence derives from a woman aged 45-65 years with COVID-19, enrolled during active disease. CDR3 coding DNA: TGTGCCAGCAGCAAAGACGGACAGGCGTCGTGGACTGAAGCTTTCTTT. This translates into CASSKDGQASWTEAFF.